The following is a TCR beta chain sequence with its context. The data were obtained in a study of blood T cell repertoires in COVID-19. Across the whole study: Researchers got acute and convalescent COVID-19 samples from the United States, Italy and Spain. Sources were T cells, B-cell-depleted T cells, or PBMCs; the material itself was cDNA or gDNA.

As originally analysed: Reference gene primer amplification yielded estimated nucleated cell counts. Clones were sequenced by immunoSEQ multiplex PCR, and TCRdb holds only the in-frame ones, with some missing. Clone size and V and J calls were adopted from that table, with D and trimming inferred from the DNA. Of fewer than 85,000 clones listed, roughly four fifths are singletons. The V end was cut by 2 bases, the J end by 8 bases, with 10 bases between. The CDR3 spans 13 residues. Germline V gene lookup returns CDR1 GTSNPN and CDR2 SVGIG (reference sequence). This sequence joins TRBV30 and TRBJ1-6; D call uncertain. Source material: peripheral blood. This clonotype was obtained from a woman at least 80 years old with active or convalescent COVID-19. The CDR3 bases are TGTGCCTGGAGTAAAGGGAGGGATTCACCCCTCCACTTT. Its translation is CAWSKGRDSPLHF.